The T cell receptor (beta chain) described here comes from a study of T cell clones after liver transplantation. Profiling relied on immunoSEQ multiplex PCR, and the TCRdb table lists in-frame clones only, not all of them. The table records roughly 6,100 clones, about 85% of them present only once. V lost 4 bases to trimming and J lost 7 bases, with 11 bases between them. CDR1 is LGHNA, CDR2 YNFKEQ, per germline. The CDR3 is made up of 13 amino acids. The receptor comes from a human donor who received a liver transplant. The genes are TRBV4-2 and TRBJ2-1, with D maybe TRBD1 (6 bases). The input for sequencing was CD8+ T cells from blood, taken before liver transplant. CDR3 in amino acids: CASSLKQGNEQFF. The DNA for the CDR3 is TGTGCCAGCAGCCTCAAACAGGGTAATGAGCAGTTCTTC.